Here is one T cell receptor (beta chain) with its context. As processed by the authors: Reference gene primers were amplified, and this amplification served to estimate nucleated cell counts. Only in-frame clones appear in the TCRdb table, and some are missing; sequencing was by immunoSEQ multiplex PCR. V and J calls and clone size come straight from that table; D and trimming were deduced from the DNA. This sample has 340,000 or so clones; around 86% occur once, and the top ten carry 1%. The data are from a study of blood T cell repertoires in COVID-19. Across the study: Acute and convalescent COVID-19 samples came from the United States, Italy and Spain. PBMCs, B-cell-depleted T cells, or T cells were the source of the cDNA or gDNA that made up the material.

V shed 2 bases and J 7 bases; nucleotides not matched to a gene: 5. The CDR3 runs to 15 residues. Germline V gives CDR1 MNHEY, CDR2 SVGAGI. Sequencing was carried out using peripheral blood. The chain joins TRBV6-5 to TRBJ2-1; TRBD2 matches 10 bases. The origin of this receptor is a man between 50 and 59 years old with active or convalescent COVID-19. The CDR3 here is CASSYGIAGGNEQFF. The CDR3 region has the DNA TGTGCCAGCAGTTACGGGATAGCGGGGGGTAATGAGCAGTTCTTC.